This paragraph reports one T cell receptor beta chain. Its matching antigen is unknown. With a much larger clone just one base away, this may be a read error. The sample comes from a study of shared clonotypes between healthy human individuals. Study results and limitations: Inspection by rarefaction showed sorted-subset sequencing to be incomplete despite large depth.

Sequencing was performed with immunoSEQ multiplex PCR; in TCRdb, only in-frame clones are kept and a portion is missing. Seen here are approximately 980,000 clones, approximately 80% observed once, and the top ten hold 1.5%. The sequence came from a man aged 18 to 29 in good health. Sequencing was carried out using memory CD4+ T cells sorted from blood. As for subset: CD45RA-negative fraction.

Written as DNA, the CDR3 is TGTGCCAGCAGCTGGGACAGTAACTATGGCTACACCTTC. This translates into CASSWDSNYGYTF. The chain carries TRBV7-8 and TRBJ1-2; 7 bases line up with TRBD1. The germline CDR1 and CDR2 sequences are SGHVS and FQNEAQ. The CDR3 is 13 amino acids. Losses at the gene ends were 4 bases for V and 1 base for J; bases not matched to a gene: 0. The full variable domain, completed using reference TRBV7-8 and TRBJ1-2, is GAGVSQSPRYKVAKRGQDVALRCDPISGHVSLFWYQQALGQGPEFLTYFQNEAQLDKSGLPSDRFFAERPEGSVSTLKIQRTQQEDSAVYLCASSWDSNYGYTFGSGTRLTVV.